Shown below are 9 T cell receptor beta chains from a single sample sequenced in a study of T-cell reconstitution after alpha-beta-depleted transplantation in children. Library preparation (for TCRbeta) was performed with unique molecular identifiers. In TCRdb, the PCR reads were re-called with MiXCR into one record per CDR3 protein. The sample holds a few hundred thousand distinct CDR3 sequences, almost 10% seen once. Material: PBMCs from the stem cell graft donor, obtained from the stem cell graft. All receptors come from a human donor who donated a stem cell graft to a child with SCID.

This chain uses TRBV5-1 with TRBJ1-6; 8 nucleotides align to TRBD1. The germline gives CDR1 SGHRS, CDR2 YFSETQ. The CDR3 consists of 16 residues. V was pared by 4 bases and J by 2 bases, with 5 bases of the junction left unmatched. The CDR3, as DNA: TGCGCCAGCAGCGCCTCGGGACAGGCCTATAATTCACCCCTCCACTTT. Translating gives CASSASGQAYNSPLHF.

V usage is TRBV5-1 and J usage is TRBJ2-2, with no clear D. Germline CDR1 is SGHRS and CDR2 is YFSETQ. V dropped 0 bases and J dropped 0 bases, with 6 bases sitting between them. The CDR3 totals 15 residues. CDR3 amino acids: CASSLVTSNTGELFF. Written as DNA, the CDR3 is TGCGCCAGCAGCTTGGTAACTTCGAACACCGGGGAGCTGTTTTTT.

The table lists this clonotype with a few counts. The chain combines TRBV7-9 with TRBJ1-2, with D perhaps matching TRBD1 (6 bases). The CDR3 has 11 residues. The germline V gene encodes CDR1 SEHNR and CDR2 FQNEAQ (reference sequence). The V and J ends lost 8 bases and 7 bases respectively, with 11 bases between them. The CDR3 nucleotides read TGTGCCAGCTTGGGGGCCCCTGGCTACACCTTC. Translating it yields CASLGAPGYTF.

This clonotype was observed a handful of times. This chain links TRBV9 with TRBJ2-3, with D tentatively TRBD1 or TRBD2 (7 bases each). Germline CDR1 and CDR2: SGDLS and YYNGEE. This CDR3 region has 16 residues. With 5 bases removed from V and 0 bases from J, the gap between germline ends came to 16 bases. CDR3 protein: CASSARQGGSTDTQYF. CDR3 nucleotides: TGTGCCAGCAGTGCGAGACAGGGAGGGAGCACAGATACGCAGTATTTT.

The V and J genes are TRBV2 and TRBJ1-2; 8 positions match TRBD1. This CDR3 has 14 residues. Trimming cost V 7 bases and J 1 base; bases outside gene matches: 5. Per the germline V gene, CDR1 is SNHLY and CDR2 is FYNNEI. CDR3 sequence reads: CASKGQVVNYGYTF. The CDR3 DNA reads as TGTGCCAGCAAGGGACAGGTGGTTAACTATGGCTACACCTTC.

The chain couples TRBV7-2 to TRBJ2-2; unclear D gene. Germline-derived CDR1 and CDR2 are SGHTA and FQGNSA. The length of the CDR3 is 15 residues. Trimming removed 1 base at V and 5 bases at J, with 11 bases between. The CDR3 DNA is TGTGCCAGCAGCTTAGATGCAGCCCGAACCGGGGAGCTGTTTTTT. This translates into CASSLDAARTGELFF.

This chain links TRBV12-3 or TRBV12-4 with TRBJ2-3; 8 bases align to TRBD1. This CDR3 comprises 14 residues. V was pared by 5 bases and J by 2 bases, with 3 bases of the junction left unmatched. CDR3 sequence reads: CASSRTGNTDTQYF. The DNA of the CDR3 is TGTGCCAGCAGTCGGACAGGGAACACAGATACGCAGTATTTT.

The chain has TRBV12-3 or TRBV12-4 and TRBJ2-1, with 15 nucleotides matching TRBD2. The CDR3 totals 13 residues. The V gene end was trimmed by 6 bases and the J gene end by 12 bases; junction bases not matched to a gene: 3. The CDR3 DNA follows: TGTGCCAGCAGCGGGGGACTAGCGGGGGGGCAGTTCTTC. Translated: CASSGGLAGGQFF.

The rearrangement joins TRBV29-1 to TRBJ2-7; D perhaps matches TRBD1 (6 bases). This CDR3 is built from 15 residues. Trimming took 1 base from V and 1 from J, leaving 14 bases between them. Looked up from germline, CDR1 is SQVTM and CDR2 is ANQGSEA. As DNA, the CDR3 is TGCAGCGTTGAAGTAAACAGGGAAGGATCCTACGAGCAGTACTTC. Protein: CSVEVNREGSYEQYF.